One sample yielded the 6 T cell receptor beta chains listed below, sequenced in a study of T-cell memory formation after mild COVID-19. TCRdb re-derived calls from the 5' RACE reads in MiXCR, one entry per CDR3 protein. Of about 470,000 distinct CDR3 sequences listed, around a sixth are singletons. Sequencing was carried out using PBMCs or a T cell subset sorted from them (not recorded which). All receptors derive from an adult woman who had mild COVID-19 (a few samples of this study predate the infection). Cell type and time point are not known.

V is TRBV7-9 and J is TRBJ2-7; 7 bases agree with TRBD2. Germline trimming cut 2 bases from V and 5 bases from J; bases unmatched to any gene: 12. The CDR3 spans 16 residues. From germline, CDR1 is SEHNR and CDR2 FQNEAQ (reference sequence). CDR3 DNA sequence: TGTGCCAGCAGCTTATCCGGACTAGTCCTTGGGGACGAGCAGTACTTC. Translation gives CASSLSGLVLGDEQYF.

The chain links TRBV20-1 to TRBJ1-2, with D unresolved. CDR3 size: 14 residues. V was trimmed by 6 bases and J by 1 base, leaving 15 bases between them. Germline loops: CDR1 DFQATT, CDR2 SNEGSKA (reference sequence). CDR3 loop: CSAPKPWVNYGYTF. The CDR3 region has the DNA TGCAGTGCCCCGAAGCCGTGGGTTAACTATGGCTACACCTTC.

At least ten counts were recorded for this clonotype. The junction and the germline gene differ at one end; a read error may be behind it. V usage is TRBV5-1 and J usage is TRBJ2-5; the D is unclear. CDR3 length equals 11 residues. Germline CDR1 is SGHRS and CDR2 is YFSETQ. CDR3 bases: TGTGCCAGCAGGTTCCAAGAGACCCAGTACTTC. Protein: CASRFQETQYF.

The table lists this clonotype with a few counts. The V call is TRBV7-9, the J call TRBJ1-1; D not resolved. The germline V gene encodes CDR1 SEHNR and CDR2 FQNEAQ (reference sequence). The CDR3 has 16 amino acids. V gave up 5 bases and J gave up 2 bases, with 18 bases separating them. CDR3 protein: CASSTVSERSNTEAFF. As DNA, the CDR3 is TGTGCCAGCAGCACCGTGTCGGAAAGATCAAACACTGAAGCTTTCTTT.

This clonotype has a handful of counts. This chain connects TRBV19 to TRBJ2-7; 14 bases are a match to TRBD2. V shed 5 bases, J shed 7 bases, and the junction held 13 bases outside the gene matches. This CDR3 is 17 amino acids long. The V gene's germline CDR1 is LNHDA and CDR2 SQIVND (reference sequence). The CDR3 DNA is TGTGCCAGTAGTCTGGAACCGGGACTAGCGGGAGTAGGTGAGCAGTACTTC. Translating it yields CASSLEPGLAGVGEQYF.

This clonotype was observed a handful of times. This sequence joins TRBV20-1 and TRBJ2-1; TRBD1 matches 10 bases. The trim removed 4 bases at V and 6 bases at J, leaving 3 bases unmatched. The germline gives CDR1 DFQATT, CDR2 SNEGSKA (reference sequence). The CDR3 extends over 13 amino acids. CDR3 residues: CSATTGGLNEQFF. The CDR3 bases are TGCAGTGCTACGACAGGGGGCCTCAATGAGCAGTTCTTC.